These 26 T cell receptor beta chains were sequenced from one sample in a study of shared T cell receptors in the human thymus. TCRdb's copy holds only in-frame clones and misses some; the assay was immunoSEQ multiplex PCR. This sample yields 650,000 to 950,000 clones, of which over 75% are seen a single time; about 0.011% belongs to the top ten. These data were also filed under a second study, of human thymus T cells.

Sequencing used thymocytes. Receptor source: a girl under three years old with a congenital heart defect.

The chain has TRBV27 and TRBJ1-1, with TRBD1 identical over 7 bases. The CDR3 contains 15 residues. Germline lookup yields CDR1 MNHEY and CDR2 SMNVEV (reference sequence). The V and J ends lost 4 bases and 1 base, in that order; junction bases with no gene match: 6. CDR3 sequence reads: CASSSGGLSNTEAFF. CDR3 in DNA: TGTGCCAGCAGTTCAGGGGGGTTGTCGAACACTGAAGCTTTCTTT.

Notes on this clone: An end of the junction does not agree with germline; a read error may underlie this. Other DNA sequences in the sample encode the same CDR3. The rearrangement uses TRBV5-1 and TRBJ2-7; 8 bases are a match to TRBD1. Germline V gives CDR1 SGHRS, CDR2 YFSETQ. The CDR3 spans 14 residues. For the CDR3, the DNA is TGCGCCAGCAGCACCTCCGACAGGGGTTACGAGCAGTACTTT. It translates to CASSTSDRGYEQYF.

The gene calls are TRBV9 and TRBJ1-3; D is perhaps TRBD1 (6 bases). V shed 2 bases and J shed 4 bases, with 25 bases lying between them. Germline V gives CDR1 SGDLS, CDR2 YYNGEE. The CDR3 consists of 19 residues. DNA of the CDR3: TGTGCCAGCAGCGTGGGAGGGAGGGAAACAGGGCCGTACGGAAACACCATATATTTT. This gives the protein CASSVGGRETGPYGNTIYF.

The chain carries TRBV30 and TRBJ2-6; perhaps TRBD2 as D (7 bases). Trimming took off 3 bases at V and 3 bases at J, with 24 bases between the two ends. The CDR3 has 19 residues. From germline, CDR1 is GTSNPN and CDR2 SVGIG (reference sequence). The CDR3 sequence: CAWRPGAGDTSVGANVLTF. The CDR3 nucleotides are TGTGCCTGGAGACCCGGCGCGGGGGACACCTCCGTTGGGGCCAACGTCCTGACTTTC.

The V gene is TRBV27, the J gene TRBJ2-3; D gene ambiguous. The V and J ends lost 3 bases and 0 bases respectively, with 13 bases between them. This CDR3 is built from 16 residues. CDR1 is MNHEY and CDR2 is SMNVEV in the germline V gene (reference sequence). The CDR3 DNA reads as TGTGCCAGCAGTTTCCTCCCTGGAGAAAGCACAGATACGCAGTATTTT. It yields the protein CASSFLPGESTDTQYF.

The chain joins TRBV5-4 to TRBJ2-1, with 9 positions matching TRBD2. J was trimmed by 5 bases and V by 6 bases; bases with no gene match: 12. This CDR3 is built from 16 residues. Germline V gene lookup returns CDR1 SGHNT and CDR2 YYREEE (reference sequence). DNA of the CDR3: TGTGCCAGCACCACTACGCGAGCGGGGGGCGACAATGAGCAGTTCTTC. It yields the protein CASTTTRAGGDNEQFF.

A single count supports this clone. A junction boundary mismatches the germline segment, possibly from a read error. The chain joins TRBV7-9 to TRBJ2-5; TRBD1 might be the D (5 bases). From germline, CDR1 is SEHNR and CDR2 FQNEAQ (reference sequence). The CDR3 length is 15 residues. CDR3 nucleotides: TGTGCCAGCAGGTTAGAGGACACCCCCCAAGAGACCCAGTACTTC. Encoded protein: CASRLEDTPQETQYF.

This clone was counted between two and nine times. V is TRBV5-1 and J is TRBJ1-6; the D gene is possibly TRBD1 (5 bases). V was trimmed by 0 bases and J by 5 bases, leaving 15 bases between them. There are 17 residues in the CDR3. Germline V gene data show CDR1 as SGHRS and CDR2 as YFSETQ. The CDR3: CASSLGRTPTDNSPLHF. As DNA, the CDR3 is TGCGCCAGCAGCTTGGGGCGGACACCCACCGATAATTCACCCCTCCACTTT. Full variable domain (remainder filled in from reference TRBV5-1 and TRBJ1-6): KAGVTQTPRYLIKTRGQQVTLSCSPISGHRSVSWYQQTPGQGLQFLFEYFSETQRNKGNFPGRFSGRQFSNSRSEMNVSTLELGDSALYLCASSLGRTPTDNSPLHFGNGTRLTVT.

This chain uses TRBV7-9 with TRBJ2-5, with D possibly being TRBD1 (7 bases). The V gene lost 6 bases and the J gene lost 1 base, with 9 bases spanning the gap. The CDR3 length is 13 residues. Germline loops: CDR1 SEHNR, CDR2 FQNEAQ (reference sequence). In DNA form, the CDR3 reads TGTGCCAGCAGGCGGGACAGCCAAGAGACCCAGTACTTC. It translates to CASRRDSQETQYF.

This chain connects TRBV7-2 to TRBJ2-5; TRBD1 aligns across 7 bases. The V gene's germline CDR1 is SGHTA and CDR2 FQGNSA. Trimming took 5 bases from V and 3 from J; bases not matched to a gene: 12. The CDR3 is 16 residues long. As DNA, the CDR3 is TGTGCCAGCAGCATACTACAGGGGTTCTCTGAAGAGACCCAGTACTTC. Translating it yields CASSILQGFSEETQYF.

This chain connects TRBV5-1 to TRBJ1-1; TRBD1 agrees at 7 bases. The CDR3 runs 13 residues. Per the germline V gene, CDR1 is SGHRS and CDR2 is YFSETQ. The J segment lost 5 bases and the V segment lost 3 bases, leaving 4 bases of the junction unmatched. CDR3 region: CASSSGDRTEAFF. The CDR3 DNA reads TGCGCCAGCAGCTCGGGGGACAGAACTGAAGCTTTCTTT.

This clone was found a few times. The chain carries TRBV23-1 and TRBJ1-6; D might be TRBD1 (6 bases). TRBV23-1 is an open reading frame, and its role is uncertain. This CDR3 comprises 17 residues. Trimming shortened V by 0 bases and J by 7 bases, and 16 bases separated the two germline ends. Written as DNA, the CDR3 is TGCGCCAGCAGTCAATCTGCAGGGGATTGGGGAAATTCACCCCTCCACTTT. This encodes CASSQSAGDWGNSPLHF.

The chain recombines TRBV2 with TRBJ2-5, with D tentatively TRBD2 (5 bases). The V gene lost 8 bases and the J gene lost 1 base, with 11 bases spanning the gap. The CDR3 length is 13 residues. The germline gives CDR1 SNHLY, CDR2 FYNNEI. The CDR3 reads CASRPGTQETQYF. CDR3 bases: TGTGCCAGCCGGCCGGGAACCCAAGAGACCCAGTACTTC.

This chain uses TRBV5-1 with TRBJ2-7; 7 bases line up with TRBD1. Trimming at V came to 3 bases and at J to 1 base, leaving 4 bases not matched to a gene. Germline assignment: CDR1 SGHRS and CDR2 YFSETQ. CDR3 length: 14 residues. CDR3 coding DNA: TGCGCCAGCAGCTCCGGGACAGAATCCTACGAGCAGTACTTC. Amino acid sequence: CASSSGTESYEQYF.

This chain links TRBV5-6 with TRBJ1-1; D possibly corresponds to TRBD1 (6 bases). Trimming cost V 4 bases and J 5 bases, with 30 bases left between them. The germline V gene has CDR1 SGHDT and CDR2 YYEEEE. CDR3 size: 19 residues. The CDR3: CASSHICETEDSGETEAFF. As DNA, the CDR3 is TGTGCCAGCAGCCATATTTGTGAGACGGAGGACAGTGGGGAAACTGAAGCTTTCTTT.

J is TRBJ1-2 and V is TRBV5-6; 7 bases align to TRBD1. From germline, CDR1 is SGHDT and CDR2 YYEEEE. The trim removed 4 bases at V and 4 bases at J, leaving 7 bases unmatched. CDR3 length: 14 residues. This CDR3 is CASSAGTDLYGYTF. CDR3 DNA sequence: TGTGCCAGCAGCGCTGGGACAGACCTCTATGGCTACACCTTC.

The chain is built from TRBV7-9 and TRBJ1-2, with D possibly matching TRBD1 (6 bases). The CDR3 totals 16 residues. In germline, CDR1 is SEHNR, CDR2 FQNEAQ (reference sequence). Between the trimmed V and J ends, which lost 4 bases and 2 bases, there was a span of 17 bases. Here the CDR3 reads CASSSDWTAPNYGYTF. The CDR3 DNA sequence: TGTGCCAGCAGCTCGGATTGGACAGCCCCCAACTATGGCTACACCTTC.

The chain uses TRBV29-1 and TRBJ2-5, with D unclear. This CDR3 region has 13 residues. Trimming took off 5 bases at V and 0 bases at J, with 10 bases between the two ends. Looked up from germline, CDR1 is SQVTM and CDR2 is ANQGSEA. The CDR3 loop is CSVRNCDQETQYF. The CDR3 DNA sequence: TGCAGCGTTCGCAACTGCGACCAAGAGACCCAGTACTTC.

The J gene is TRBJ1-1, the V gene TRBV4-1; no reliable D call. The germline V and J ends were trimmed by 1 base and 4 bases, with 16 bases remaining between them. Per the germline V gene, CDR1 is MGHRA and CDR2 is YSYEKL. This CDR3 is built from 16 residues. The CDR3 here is CASSQASNRLGTEAFF. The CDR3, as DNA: TGCGCCAGCAGCCAAGCCAGCAACCGACTAGGCACTGAAGCTTTCTTT.

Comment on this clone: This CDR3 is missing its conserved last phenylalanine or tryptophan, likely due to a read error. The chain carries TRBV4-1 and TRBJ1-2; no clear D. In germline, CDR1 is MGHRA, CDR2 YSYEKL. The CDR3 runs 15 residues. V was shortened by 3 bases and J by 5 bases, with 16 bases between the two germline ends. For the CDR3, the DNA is TGCGCCAGCAGCCAGGGAACCGCGGGTGGGTATGGCTACACCCTC. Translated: CASSQGTAGGYGYTL.

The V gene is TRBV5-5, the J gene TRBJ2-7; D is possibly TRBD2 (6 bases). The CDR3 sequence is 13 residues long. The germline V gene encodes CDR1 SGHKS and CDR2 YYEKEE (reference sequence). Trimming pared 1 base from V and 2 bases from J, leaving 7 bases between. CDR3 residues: CASSLTGAYEQYF. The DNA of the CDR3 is TGTGCCAGCAGCTTGACGGGAGCCTACGAGCAGTACTTC.

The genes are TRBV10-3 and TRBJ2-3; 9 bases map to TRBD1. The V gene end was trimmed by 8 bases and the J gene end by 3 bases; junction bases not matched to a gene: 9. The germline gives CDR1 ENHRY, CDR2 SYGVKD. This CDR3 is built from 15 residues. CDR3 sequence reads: CAIAYRGHGTDTQYF. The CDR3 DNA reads TGTGCCATCGCATACAGGGGGCACGGGACAGATACGCAGTATTTT.

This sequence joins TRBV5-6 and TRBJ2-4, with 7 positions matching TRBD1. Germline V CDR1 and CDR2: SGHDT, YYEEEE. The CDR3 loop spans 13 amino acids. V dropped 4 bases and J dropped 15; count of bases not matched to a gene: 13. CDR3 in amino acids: CASSRSPQGPGYF. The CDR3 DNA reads TGTGCCAGCAGCCGCTCTCCACAGGGGCCGGGGTACTTC.

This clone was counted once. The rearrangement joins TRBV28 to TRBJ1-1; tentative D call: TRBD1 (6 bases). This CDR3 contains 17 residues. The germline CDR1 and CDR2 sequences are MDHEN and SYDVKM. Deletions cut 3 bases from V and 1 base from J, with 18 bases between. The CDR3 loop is CASSFKGGVRPNTEAFF. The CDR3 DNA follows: TGTGCCAGCAGTTTCAAAGGGGGTGTAAGGCCGAACACTGAAGCTTTCTTT.

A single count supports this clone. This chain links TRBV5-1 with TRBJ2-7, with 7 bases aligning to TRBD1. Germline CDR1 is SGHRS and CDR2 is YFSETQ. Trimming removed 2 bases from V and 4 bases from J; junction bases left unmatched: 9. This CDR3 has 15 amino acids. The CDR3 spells CASSFHRDSKYEQYF. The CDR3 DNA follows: TGCGCCAGCAGCTTTCACCGGGACAGTAAGTACGAGCAGTACTTC.

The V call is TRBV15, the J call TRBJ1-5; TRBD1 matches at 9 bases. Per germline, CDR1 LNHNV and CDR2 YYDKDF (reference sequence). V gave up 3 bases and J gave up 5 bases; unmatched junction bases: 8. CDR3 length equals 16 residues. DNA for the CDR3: TGTGCCACCAGCAGTCCAAGGACAGGGGACGATCAGCCCCAGCATTTT. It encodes CATSSPRTGDDQPQHF.